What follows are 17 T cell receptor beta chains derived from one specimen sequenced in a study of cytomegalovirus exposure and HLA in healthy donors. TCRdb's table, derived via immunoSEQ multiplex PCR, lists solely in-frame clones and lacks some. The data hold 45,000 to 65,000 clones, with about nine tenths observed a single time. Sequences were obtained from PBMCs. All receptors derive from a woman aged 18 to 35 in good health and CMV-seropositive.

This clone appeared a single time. The CDR3 loop is CASSFGQGGRPQHF. Written as DNA, the CDR3 is TGTGCCAGCAGTTTCGGACAGGGAGGGAGGCCCCAGCATTTT. This chain links TRBV28 with TRBJ1-5; TRBD1 aligns across 8 bases. The trim removed 3 bases at V and 9 bases at J, leaving 7 bases unmatched. CDR3 length: 14 residues. The germline V gene has CDR1 MDHEN and CDR2 SYDVKM. Looking up the rest from reference TRBV28 and TRBJ1-5 gives the full variable domain: DVKVTQSSRYLVKRTGEKVFLECVQDMDHENMFWYRQDPGLGLRLIYFSYDVKMKEKGDIPEGYSVSREKKERFSLILESASTNQTSMYLCASSFGQGGRPQHFGDGTRLSIL.

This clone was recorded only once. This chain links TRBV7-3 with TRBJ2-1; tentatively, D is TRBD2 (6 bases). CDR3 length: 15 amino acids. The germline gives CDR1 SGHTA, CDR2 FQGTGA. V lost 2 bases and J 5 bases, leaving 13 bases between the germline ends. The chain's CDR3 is CASSLWGGANNEQFF. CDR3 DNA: TGTGCCAGCAGCTTATGGGGCGGGGCCAACAATGAGCAGTTCTTC.

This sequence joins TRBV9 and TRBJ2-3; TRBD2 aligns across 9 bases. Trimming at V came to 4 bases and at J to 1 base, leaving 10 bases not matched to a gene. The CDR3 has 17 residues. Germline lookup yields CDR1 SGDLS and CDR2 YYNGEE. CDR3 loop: CASSPRHSSGGTDTQYF. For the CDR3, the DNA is TGTGCCAGCAGCCCTCGCCACTCTAGCGGGGGCACAGATACGCAGTATTTT.

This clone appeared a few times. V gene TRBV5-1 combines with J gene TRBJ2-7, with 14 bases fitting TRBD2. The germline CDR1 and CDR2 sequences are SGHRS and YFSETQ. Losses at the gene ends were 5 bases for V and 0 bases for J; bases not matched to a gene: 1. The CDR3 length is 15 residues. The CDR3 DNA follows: TGCGCCAGCAGGGGGACTAGCGGGGGCTCCTACGAGCAGTACTTC. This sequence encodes CASRGTSGGSYEQYF.

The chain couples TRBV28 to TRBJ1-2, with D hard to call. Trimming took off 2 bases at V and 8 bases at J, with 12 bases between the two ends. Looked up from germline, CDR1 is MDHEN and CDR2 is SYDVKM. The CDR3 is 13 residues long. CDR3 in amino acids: CASSLGGGWGYTF. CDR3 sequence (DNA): TGTGCCAGCAGTTTAGGTGGCGGGTGGGGCTACACCTTC.

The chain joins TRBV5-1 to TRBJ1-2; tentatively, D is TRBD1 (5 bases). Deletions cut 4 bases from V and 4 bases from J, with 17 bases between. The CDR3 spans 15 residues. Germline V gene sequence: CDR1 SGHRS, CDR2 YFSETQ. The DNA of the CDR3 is TGCGCCAGCAGCCCACCGGACACCTACCTCTATGGCTACACCTTC. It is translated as CASSPPDTYLYGYTF.

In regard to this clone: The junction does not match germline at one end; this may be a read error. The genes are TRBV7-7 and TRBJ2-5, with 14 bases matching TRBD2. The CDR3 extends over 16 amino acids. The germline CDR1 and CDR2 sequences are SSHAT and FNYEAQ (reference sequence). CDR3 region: CASSPGTSGGGETQYF. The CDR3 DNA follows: TGTGCTAGCAGCCCAGGGACTAGCGGGGGTGGTGAGACCCAGTACTTC.

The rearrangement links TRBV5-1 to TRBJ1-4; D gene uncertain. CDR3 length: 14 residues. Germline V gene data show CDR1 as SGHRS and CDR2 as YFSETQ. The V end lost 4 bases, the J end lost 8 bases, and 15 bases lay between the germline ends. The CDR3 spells CASSPRPGGEKLFF. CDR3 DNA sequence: TGCGCCAGCAGCCCTCGACCTGGAGGGGAAAAACTGTTTTTT.

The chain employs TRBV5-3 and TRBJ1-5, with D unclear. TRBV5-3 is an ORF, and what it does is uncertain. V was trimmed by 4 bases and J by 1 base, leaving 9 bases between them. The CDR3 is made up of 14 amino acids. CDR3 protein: CARSRRKSNQPQHF. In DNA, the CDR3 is TGTGCCAGAAGCCGGAGAAAGAGCAATCAGCCCCAGCATTTT.

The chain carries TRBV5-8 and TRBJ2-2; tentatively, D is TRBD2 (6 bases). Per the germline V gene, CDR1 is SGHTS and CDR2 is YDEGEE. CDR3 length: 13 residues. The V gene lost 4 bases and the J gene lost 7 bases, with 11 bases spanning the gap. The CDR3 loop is CASSGGVYGELFF. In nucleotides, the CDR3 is TGTGCCAGCAGCGGCGGGGTTTACGGGGAGCTGTTTTTT.

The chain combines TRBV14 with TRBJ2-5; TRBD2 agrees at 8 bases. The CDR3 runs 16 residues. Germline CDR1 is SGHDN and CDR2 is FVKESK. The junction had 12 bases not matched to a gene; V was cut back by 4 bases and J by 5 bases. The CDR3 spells CASSPPPVAGYETQYF. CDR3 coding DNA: TGTGCCAGCAGCCCCCCGCCGGTAGCGGGGTATGAGACCCAGTACTTC.

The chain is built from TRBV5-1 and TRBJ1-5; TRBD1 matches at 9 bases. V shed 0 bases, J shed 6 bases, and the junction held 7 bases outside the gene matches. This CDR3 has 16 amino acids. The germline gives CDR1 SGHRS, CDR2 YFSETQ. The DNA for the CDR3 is TGCGCCAGCAGCTTGGGGGGGACAGGGACGGGTCAGCCCCAGCATTTT. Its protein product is CASSLGGTGTGQPQHF.

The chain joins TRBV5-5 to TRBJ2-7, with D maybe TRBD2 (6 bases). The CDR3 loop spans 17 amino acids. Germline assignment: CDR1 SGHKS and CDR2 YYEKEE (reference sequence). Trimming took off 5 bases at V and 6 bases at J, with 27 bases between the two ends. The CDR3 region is CASSFILPRREVGEQYF. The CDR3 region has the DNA TGTGCCAGCAGTTTTATATTACCTAGGAGGGAGGTGGGCGAGCAGTACTTC.

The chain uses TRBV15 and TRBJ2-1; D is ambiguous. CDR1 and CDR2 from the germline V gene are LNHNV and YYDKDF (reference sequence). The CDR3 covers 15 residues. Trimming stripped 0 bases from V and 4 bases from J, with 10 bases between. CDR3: CATSRDSERYNEQFF. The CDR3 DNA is TGTGCCACCAGCAGAGATTCTGAACGGTACAATGAGCAGTTCTTC.

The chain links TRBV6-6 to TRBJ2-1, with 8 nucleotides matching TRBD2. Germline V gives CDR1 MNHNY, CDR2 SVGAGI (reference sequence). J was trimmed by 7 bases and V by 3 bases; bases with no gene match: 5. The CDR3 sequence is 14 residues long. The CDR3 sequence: CASSYFPGGNEQFF. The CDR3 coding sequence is TGTGCCAGCAGTTATTTCCCGGGGGGGAATGAGCAGTTCTTC.

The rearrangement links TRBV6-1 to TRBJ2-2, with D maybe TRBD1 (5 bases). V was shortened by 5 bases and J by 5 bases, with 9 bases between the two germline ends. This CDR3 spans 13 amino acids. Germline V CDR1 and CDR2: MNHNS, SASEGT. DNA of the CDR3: TGTGCCAGCAGTAGTCAGGGTACCGGGGAGCTGTTTTTT. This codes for CASSSQGTGELFF.

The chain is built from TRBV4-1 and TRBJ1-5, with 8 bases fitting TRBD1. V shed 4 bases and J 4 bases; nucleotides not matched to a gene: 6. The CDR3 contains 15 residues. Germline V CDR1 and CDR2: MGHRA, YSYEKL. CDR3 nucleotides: TGCGCCAGCAGCCTACGACAGGGGTTTAATCAGCCCCAGCATTTT. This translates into CASSLRQGFNQPQHF.